Reported below is one T cell receptor beta chain. Antigen specificity is unknown. Next came a second PCR, run for about 6 to 11 cycles, which used a sample-barcoded 5' primer along with a J-beta primer mix. A single record per CDR3 protein comes from TCRdb applying MiXCR to the 5' RACE reads. The data hold over 1,200,000 distinct CDR3 sequences, with approximately 59% observed a single time. Trimming took 5 bases from V and 6 from J; bases not matched to a gene: 8. CDR3 size: 15 residues. The germline gives CDR1 MNHEY, CDR2 SVGAGI. The draw of peripheral blood yielded ten milliliters from each donor. This sample was taken from a study of blood T cells in healthy people across ages. The study's findings and limits: Researchers deemed the diversity estimates from one million T cells underestimates.

This clonotype was obtained from a man between 18 and 35 years old in good health. The V call is TRBV6-5, the J call TRBJ2-1, with 9 bases identical to TRBD1. Sequencing input: blood. The CDR3, as DNA: TGTGCCAGCAGTCCCGGGACAGGGTTAGGCAATGAGCAGTTCTTC. This sequence encodes CASSPGTGLGNEQFF.